This TCR beta chain was captured by sequencing in a study of cytomegalovirus exposure and HLA in healthy donors. Whole-study results and caveats: Later analysis found that TCR beta chains associated with HLA were more clonally expanded than other, equally common chains. The study designated around 150 TCR beta chains cytomegalovirus-associated.

Primers for the PCR totalled 60 Vbeta and 13 Jbeta. Assay: immunoSEQ multiplex PCR; the TCRdb copy retains only in-frame clones and omits some. The sample has about 150,000 clones; around 72% are singletons. Concerning this clone: What it recognizes is unknown.

This CDR3 is 15 amino acids long. The V and J ends lost 4 bases and 8 bases, in that order; junction bases with no gene match: 12. Germline assignment: CDR1 LNHDA and CDR2 SQIVND (reference sequence). The clonotype was recovered from a man aged 40-49 years in good health and CMV-seronegative. Material for sequencing was PBMCs. The gene calls are TRBV19 and TRBJ2-7; 9 bases agree with TRBD2. The CDR3 reads CASSRSRSGGGKQYF. In DNA form, the CDR3 reads TGTGCCAGTAGTAGAAGTCGTAGCGGGGGAGGTAAGCAGTACTTC.